The 30 T cell receptor beta chains below all came from one sample that was sequenced in a study of Ad26.COV2.S vaccination and SARS-CoV-2 variants. Produced via immunoSEQ multiplex PCR; TCRdb's table is partial and in-frame only. The table shows around 270,000 clones, with 87% occurring only once. Treatment meaning: some 20 received Ad26.COV2.S at low or high dose, single or two shots; 5 received placebo; per-sample allocation not given. The samples were gathered on day 63 after the first injection of vaccine or placebo. The sequenced sample was peripheral blood, obtained in a trial of Ad26.COV2.S vaccine versus placebo. The receptor set was obtained from a person between 18 and 59 years old who received the Ad26.COV2.S COVID-19 vaccine or a placebo.

The V and J genes are TRBV6-5 and TRBJ1-2; the match to TRBD1 covers 7 bases. CDR1 and CDR2 from the germline V gene are MNHEY and SVGAGI. Trimming at V came to 6 bases and at J to 9 bases, leaving 10 bases not matched to a gene. The CDR3 contains 13 residues. The DNA for the CDR3 is TGTGCCAGCAGCCGCGACAGGGCGATGCGCTACACCTTC. It is translated as CASSRDRAMRYTF.

A single count supports this clone. This chain links TRBV12-5 with TRBJ1-1, with a possible D match to TRBD1 (6 bases). The CDR3 runs 14 residues. Per the germline V gene, CDR1 is LGHNT and CDR2 is FRNRAP. V gave up 7 bases and J gave up 8 bases, with 20 bases separating them. CDR3 residues: CASAKQGGSWEAFF. The CDR3 DNA is TGTGCTAGTGCCAAACAGGGAGGGAGTTGGGAAGCTTTCTTT.

V and J are TRBV5-1 and TRBJ2-1, with 7 nucleotides matching TRBD2. This CDR3 comprises 17 residues. Germline values: CDR1 SGHRS, CDR2 YFSETQ. The V segment lost 3 bases and the J segment 7 bases; nucleotides outside the gene matches: 16. The CDR3 sequence is CASSSSRSRAGMNEQFF. CDR3 DNA: TGCGCCAGCAGCTCATCCCGTTCGAGAGCGGGGATGAATGAGCAGTTCTTC.

This sequence joins TRBV29-1 and TRBJ2-5; D possibly corresponds to TRBD1 (7 bases). Germline V CDR1 and CDR2: SQVTM, ANQGSEA. V was trimmed by 7 bases and J by 9 bases, leaving 21 bases between them. This CDR3 contains 13 residues. Here the CDR3 DNA reads TGCAGCGCCAGACAGGGTCCCGGAGGGGCCCAGTACTTC. Protein: CSARQGPGGAQYF.

The rearrangement joins TRBV4-2 to TRBJ2-5, with 9 bases fitting TRBD2. Trimming took 4 bases from V and 5 from J; bases not matched to a gene: 11. Germline values: CDR1 LGHNA, CDR2 YNFKEQ. This CDR3 is 16 amino acids long. The CDR3 spells CASSRGASGMGETQYF. The CDR3 coding sequence is TGTGCCAGCAGCCGCGGGGCTAGCGGGATGGGGGAGACCCAGTACTTC.

The genes are TRBV7-6 and TRBJ2-5; weak D call: TRBD2 (7 bases). The CDR3 is 14 amino acids. Trimming took off 5 bases at V and 1 base at J, with 11 bases between the two ends. Germline assignment: CDR1 SGHVS and CDR2 FNYEAQ. CDR3: CASSMGGPQETQYF. As DNA, the CDR3 is TGTGCCAGCAGCATGGGGGGGCCCCAAGAGACCCAGTACTTC.

The chain couples TRBV7-2 to TRBJ2-7; perhaps D is TRBD1 or TRBD2 (5 bases each). V lost 5 bases to trimming and J lost 5 bases, with 16 bases between them. CDR3 length: 14 amino acids. Germline V gene lookup returns CDR1 SGHTA and CDR2 FQGNSA. CDR3 DNA: TGTGCCAGCAGCCCCGGGACCGCCCCCCACGAGCAGTACGTC. Amino acids: CASSPGTAPHEQYV.

This sequence joins TRBV7-3 and TRBJ2-1; D is unclear. The CDR3 has 14 amino acids. The germline V and J ends were trimmed by 1 base and 5 bases, with 9 bases remaining between them. Germline V gene sequence: CDR1 SGHTA, CDR2 FQGTGA. The CDR3 is CASSLMNSHNEQFF. The CDR3 DNA reads as TGTGCCAGCAGCTTAATGAATAGCCACAATGAGCAGTTCTTC.

The chain couples TRBV11-3 to TRBJ2-1; 8 nucleotides match TRBD1. Germline V lookup: CDR1 SGHNT, CDR2 YENEEA. V shed 1 base, J shed 7 bases, and the junction held 9 bases outside the gene matches. This CDR3 spans 16 amino acids. In DNA, the CDR3 is TGTGCCAGCAGCTTAGGGTTAGGACAGGGTTCGAATGAGCAGTTCTTC. Residues: CASSLGLGQGSNEQFF.

The chain has TRBV6-5 and TRBJ1-1, with D possibly matching TRBD1 (5 bases). The CDR3 runs 14 residues. The ends were cut back, 0 bases at V and 3 bases at J, with 8 bases in the middle. Germline values: CDR1 MNHEY, CDR2 SVGAGI. CDR3 amino acids: CASSYSEGYTEAFF. The CDR3 bases are TGTGCCAGCAGTTACTCGGAGGGGTACACTGAAGCTTTCTTT.

The chain is built from TRBV6-5 and TRBJ1-6; TRBD1 aligns across 8 bases. V trimming: 2 bases; J trimming: 10 bases; junction bases outside the gene matches: 7. This CDR3 has 15 residues. The germline V gene has CDR1 MNHEY and CDR2 SVGAGI. The CDR3 DNA reads as TGTGCCAGCAGTTACCTGGACAGGGCAGGGTCACCCCTCCACTTT. This encodes CASSYLDRAGSPLHF.

This clone was picked up one time. Additional DNA sequences in this sample encode the identical CDR3. The V gene is TRBV20-1, the J gene TRBJ1-5; no definite D call. CDR1 DFQATT and CDR2 SNEGSKA come from the germline V gene (reference sequence). This CDR3 contains 12 residues. V was pared by 3 bases and J by 1 base, with 4 bases between. The CDR3 here is CSASHSNQPQHF. CDR3 nucleotides: TGCAGTGCTAGTCACAGCAATCAGCCCCAGCATTTT.

The CDR3 loop is CASSLASLADSTDTQYF. The CDR3 DNA reads as TGCGCCAGCAGCTTGGCCTCTCTAGCGGACAGCACAGATACGCAGTATTTT. This chain links TRBV5-1 with TRBJ2-3, with 7 bases fitting TRBD2. V lost 0 bases to trimming and J lost 0 bases; unmatched junction nucleotides: 7. This CDR3 contains 17 residues. Germline V gene lookup returns CDR1 SGHRS and CDR2 YFSETQ.

The gene calls are TRBV6-5 and TRBJ2-7; TRBD2 agrees at 8 bases. This CDR3 region has 14 residues. CDR1 is MNHEY, CDR2 SVGAGI, per germline. After removal of 5 bases from V and 1 base from J, the junction contained 4 bases not matched to a gene. CDR3 nucleotide sequence: TGTGCCAGCAGTCCTACTAGCGGATCCTACGAGCAGTACGTC. Protein product: CASSPTSGSYEQYV.

The chain couples TRBV4-1 to TRBJ1-3; the D is unclear. CDR1 is MGHRA, CDR2 YSYEKL, per germline. Trimming pared 2 bases from V and 2 bases from J, leaving 10 bases between. This CDR3 comprises 15 residues. DNA for the CDR3: TGCGCCAGCAGCCAAAAGCTTCTTACTGGAAACACCATATATTTT. This codes for CASSQKLLTGNTIYF.

Regarding this clone: Being one base from a much bigger clone, this may be a read error. The chain joins TRBV6-2 or TRBV6-3 to TRBJ1-5; 10 bases line up with TRBD1. The CDR3 consists of 14 residues. Trimming removed 6 bases from V and 5 bases from J; junction bases left unmatched: 4. The germline CDR1 and CDR2 sequences are MNHEY and SVGEGT. CDR3 DNA sequence: TGTGCCAGCAGCCCGGGACAGGGGTATCAGCCCCAGCATTTT. Amino acid sequence: CASSPGQGYQPQHF.

The gene calls are TRBV24-1 and TRBJ1-1; D is uncertain. The germline CDR1 and CDR2 sequences are KGHDR and SFDVKD. V lost 4 bases, J lost 1 base, and 6 bases lay in between. This CDR3 region has 13 residues. The CDR3 spells CATSDGPNTEAFF. The DNA for the CDR3 is TGTGCCACCAGTGACGGACCGAACACTGAAGCTTTCTTT.

This chain uses TRBV6-5 with TRBJ2-3; 10 positions match TRBD2. The ends lost 9 bases at V and 6 bases at J; junction bases unmatched: 9. Germline CDR1 and CDR2: MNHEY and SVGAGI. The CDR3 totals 14 residues. CDR3 bases: TGTGCCAGTATTAGCGGGGGGCCGGGGGATACGCAGTATTTT. It encodes CASISGGPGDTQYF.

This clone was seen more than once but under ten times. Mismatch with germline at one junction end may stem from a read error. This sequence joins TRBV27 and TRBJ1-5; a possible D gene is TRBD1 (5 bases). The CDR3 has 17 amino acids. Germline-derived CDR1 and CDR2 are MNHEY and SMNVEV (reference sequence). In DNA, the CDR3 is TGTGCCAGCAGTCTATCCCGAGAGGGGATAATCAATCAGCCCCAGCATTTT. Translation: CASSLSREGIINQPQHF.

The table lists this clone with a count of one. The chain uses TRBV6-5 and TRBJ1-2; TRBD1 is a possible D gene (5 bases). The CDR3 is 14 residues long. Trimming removed 0 bases from V and 7 bases from J, with 12 bases in between. Per germline, CDR1 MNHEY and CDR2 SVGAGI. CDR3 protein: CASSYSEGWSGYTF. As DNA, the CDR3 is TGTGCCAGCAGTTACTCGGAGGGGTGGAGTGGCTACACCTTC.

Only a few counts were recorded for this clone. The chain uses TRBV4-2 and TRBJ2-5, with 12 bases identical to TRBD2. CDR3 length: 18 residues. V was pared by 2 bases and J by 5 bases, with 12 bases of the junction left unmatched. Germline V gene data show CDR1 as LGHNA and CDR2 as YNFKEQ. CDR3 amino acids: CASSQSGIIGTSGETQYF. The CDR3 nucleotides read TGTGCCAGCAGCCAATCCGGAATTATCGGGACTAGCGGGGAGACCCAGTACTTC.

The chain has TRBV19 and TRBJ2-2; possibly TRBD1 for D (6 bases). The germline V and J ends were trimmed by 3 bases and 4 bases, with 15 bases remaining between them. From germline, CDR1 is LNHDA and CDR2 SQIVND (reference sequence). This CDR3 is 16 amino acids long. The CDR3 DNA follows: TGTGCCAGTAGTATCCGGGACAAGATGGCCACCGGGGAGCTGTTTTTT. Residues: CASSIRDKMATGELFF. Filled out from reference TRBV19 and TRBJ2-2, the complete variable domain reads DGGITQSPKYLFRKEGQNVTLSCEQNLNHDAMYWYRQDPGQGLRLIYYSQIVNDFQKGDIAEGYSVSREKKESFPLTVTSAQKNPTAFYLCASSIRDKMATGELFFGEGSRLTVL.

V gene TRBV28 combines with J gene TRBJ1-5; D remains unclear. V lost 0 bases and J 1 base, leaving 13 bases between the germline ends. Germline CDR1 reads MDHEN; CDR2 reads SYDVKM. The CDR3 is made up of 17 amino acids. Written as DNA, the CDR3 is TGTGCCAGCAGTTTATGGACCGGGCAAGCGAGCAATCAGCCCCAGCATTTT. Protein sequence: CASSLWTGQASNQPQHF.

The J gene is TRBJ1-5, the V gene TRBV19; 7 positions match TRBD1. The CDR3 loop spans 17 amino acids. Trimming removed 5 bases from V and 5 bases from J; junction bases left unmatched: 15. Germline CDR1 LNHDA, CDR2 SQIVND (reference sequence). The CDR3 sequence is CASSPNRGGWLDQPQHF. DNA for the CDR3: TGTGCCAGTAGTCCCAACAGGGGCGGATGGCTCGATCAGCCCCAGCATTTT.

The genes are TRBV29-1 and TRBJ2-2; possibly TRBD1 for D (5 bases). The ends were cut back, 5 bases at V and 6 bases at J, with 10 bases in the middle. The germline CDR1 and CDR2 sequences are SQVTM and ANQGSEA. The CDR3 length is 12 residues. The CDR3 DNA is TGCAGCGTTTTTTTGACAGCCGGGGAGCTGTTTTTT. Amino acid sequence: CSVFLTAGELFF.

The chain has TRBV7-8 and TRBJ1-2, with D possibly being TRBD1 (5 bases). CDR3 length: 13 amino acids. Between the trimmed V and J ends, which lost 4 bases and 4 bases, there was a span of 10 bases. Per germline, CDR1 SGHVS and CDR2 FQNEAQ. The CDR3 coding sequence is TGTGCCAGCAGCTGGGACCGGGGCTATGGCTACACCTTC. Its protein is CASSWDRGYGYTF. The full variable domain, rest sourced from reference TRBV7-8 and TRBJ1-2, is GAGVSQSPRYKVAKRGQDVALRCDPISGHVSLFWYQQALGQGPEFLTYFQNEAQLDKSGLPSDRFFAERPEGSVSTLKIQRTQQEDSAVYLCASSWDRGYGYTFGSGTRLTVV.

The chain uses TRBV6-2 or TRBV6-3 and TRBJ2-1; no clear D. The CDR3 length is 12 residues. Germline V lookup: CDR1 MNHEY, CDR2 SVGEGT. V lost 2 bases to trimming and J lost 11 bases, with 10 bases between them. CDR3 coding DNA: TGTGCCAGCAGTTACGATCAGTTGCAGCAGTTCTTC. Protein sequence: CASSYDQLQQFF.

The V gene is TRBV2, the J gene TRBJ2-7, with a weak D call TRBD1 (5 bases). Deletions cut 2 bases from V and 1 base from J, with 6 bases between. Germline V gene data show CDR1 as SNHLY and CDR2 as FYNNEI. This CDR3 region has 13 residues. The CDR3 spells CASSEQGSYEQYF. The CDR3 DNA reads as TGTGCCAGCAGTGAACAGGGTTCCTACGAGCAGTACTTC.

About this clone: This specimen includes other DNA sequences encoding the same CDR3. The chain joins TRBV19 to TRBJ1-5, with D possibly being TRBD1 (5 bases). The CDR3 sequence is 15 residues long. Germline CDR1 and CDR2: LNHDA and SQIVND (reference sequence). V gave up 3 bases and J gave up 1 base, with 10 bases separating them. The CDR3 DNA reads TGTGCCAGTAGTATGGGGGGGGGAAGCAATCAGCCCCAGCATTTT. This encodes CASSMGGGSNQPQHF.

The V call is TRBV9, the J call TRBJ1-1; the D gene is possibly TRBD1 (5 bases). With 4 bases removed from V and 1 base from J, the gap between germline ends came to 14 bases. The germline CDR1 and CDR2 sequences are SGDLS and YYNGEE. The CDR3 is made up of 15 amino acids. The CDR3 DNA reads as TGTGCCAGCAGCCCAATCGGACACGCGAACACTGAAGCTTTCTTT. Encoded protein: CASSPIGHANTEAFF.